The source of this T cell receptor beta chain is a study of T-cell reconstitution after alpha-beta-depleted transplantation in children. V lost 5 bases and J 0 bases, leaving 14 bases between the germline ends. The CDR3 loop spans 16 amino acids. The germline gives CDR1 SGHVS, CDR2 FQNEAQ. For TCRbeta, the library was prepared with unique molecular identifiers. TCRdb re-derived calls from the PCR reads in MiXCR, one entry per CDR3 protein. In the table there are about 110,000 distinct CDR3 sequences, 10% to 13% of which are singletons. This clonotype was counted at least ten times. As yet, its antigen is unknown. Findings and limits, study-wide: TCRbeta diversity was high at day 60 in some patients (a result of surviving recipient T cells and thymic progenitors). T cells produced anew were the main source of T-cell counts and diversity one year after transplant. Alpha-beta T cells about two months after transplant reportedly derived from several hundred expanded graft clones.

The rearrangement uses TRBV7-8 and TRBJ2-1; the D gene is possibly TRBD2 (6 bases). The sequencing here drew on PBMCs, taken before TCRalphabeta/CD19-depleted stem cell transplant. The sequence came from a boy aged 2 to 9 with acute lymphoblastic leukemia, due to receive a stem cell transplant. The CDR3 nucleotides are TGTGCCAGCAGCGGACCCGGACTAAGCTCCTACAATGAGCAGTTCTTC. Its translation is CASSGPGLSSYNEQFF.